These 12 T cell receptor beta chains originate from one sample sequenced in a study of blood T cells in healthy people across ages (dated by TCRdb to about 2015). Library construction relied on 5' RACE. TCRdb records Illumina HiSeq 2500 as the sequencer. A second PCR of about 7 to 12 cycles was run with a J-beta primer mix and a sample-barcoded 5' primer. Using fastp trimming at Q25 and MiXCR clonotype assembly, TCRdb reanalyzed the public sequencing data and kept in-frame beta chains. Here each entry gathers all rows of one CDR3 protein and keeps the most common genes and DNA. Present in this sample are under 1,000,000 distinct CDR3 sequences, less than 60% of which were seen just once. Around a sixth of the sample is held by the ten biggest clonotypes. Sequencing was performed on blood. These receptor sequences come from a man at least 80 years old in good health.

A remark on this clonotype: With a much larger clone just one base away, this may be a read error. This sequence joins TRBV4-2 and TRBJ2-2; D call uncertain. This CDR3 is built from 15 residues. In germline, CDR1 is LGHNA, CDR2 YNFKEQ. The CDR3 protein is CASSQPRANAGELFF. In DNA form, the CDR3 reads TGTGCCAGCAGCCAGCCCCGGGCGAACGCCGGGGAGCTGTTTTTT.

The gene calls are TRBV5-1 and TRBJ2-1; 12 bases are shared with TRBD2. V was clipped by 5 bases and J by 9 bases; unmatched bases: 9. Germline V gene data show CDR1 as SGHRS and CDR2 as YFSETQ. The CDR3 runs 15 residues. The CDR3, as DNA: TGCGCCAGCAGACTCGGACTAGCGGGAACAACTGAGCAGTTCTTC. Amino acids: CASRLGLAGTTEQFF.

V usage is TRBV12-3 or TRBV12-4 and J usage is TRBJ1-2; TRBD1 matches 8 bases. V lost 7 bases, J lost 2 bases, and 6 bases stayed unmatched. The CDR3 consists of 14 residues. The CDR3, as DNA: TGTGCCAGCACCTGGGACAGGCGAAACTATGGCTACACCTTC. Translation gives CASTWDRRNYGYTF.

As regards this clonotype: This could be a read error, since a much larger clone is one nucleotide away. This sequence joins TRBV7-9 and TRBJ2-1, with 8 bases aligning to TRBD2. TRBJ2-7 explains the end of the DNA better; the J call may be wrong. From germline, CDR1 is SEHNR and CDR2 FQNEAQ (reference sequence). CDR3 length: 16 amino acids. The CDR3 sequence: CASSLVLSGTYNEQYF. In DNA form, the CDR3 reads TGTGCCAGCAGCCTCGTACTTAGCGGGACCTACAATGAGCAGTACTTC.

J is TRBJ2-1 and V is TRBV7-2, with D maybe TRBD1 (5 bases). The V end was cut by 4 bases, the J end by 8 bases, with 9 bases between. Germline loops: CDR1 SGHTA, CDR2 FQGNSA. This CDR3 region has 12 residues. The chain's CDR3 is CASSSSRDEQFF. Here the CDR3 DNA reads TGTGCCAGCAGCTCCAGCAGGGATGAGCAGTTCTTC.

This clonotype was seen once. The DNA for the CDR3 is TGCAGTGCAAAGAGATGGGACACCCAAGAGACCCAGTACTTC. This gives the protein CSAKRWDTQETQYF. This chain uses TRBV20-1 with TRBJ2-5; TRBD1 is a possible D gene (6 bases). Germline V gene sequence: CDR1 DFQATT, CDR2 SNEGSKA (reference sequence). The CDR3 totals 14 residues. V was shortened by 6 bases and J by 1 base, with 15 bases between the two germline ends.

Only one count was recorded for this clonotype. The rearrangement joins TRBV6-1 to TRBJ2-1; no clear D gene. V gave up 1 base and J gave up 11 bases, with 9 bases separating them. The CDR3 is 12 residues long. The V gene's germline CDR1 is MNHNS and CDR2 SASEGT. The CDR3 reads CASSEGRIKQFF. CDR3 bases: TGTGCCAGCAGTGAAGGGCGGATAAAGCAGTTCTTC.

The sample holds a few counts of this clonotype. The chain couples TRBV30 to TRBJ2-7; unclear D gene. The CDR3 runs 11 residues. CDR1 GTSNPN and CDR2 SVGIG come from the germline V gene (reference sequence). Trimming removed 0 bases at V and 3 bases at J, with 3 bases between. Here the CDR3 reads CAWSVRYEQYF. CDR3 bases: TGTGCCTGGAGTGTACGCTACGAGCAGTACTTC.

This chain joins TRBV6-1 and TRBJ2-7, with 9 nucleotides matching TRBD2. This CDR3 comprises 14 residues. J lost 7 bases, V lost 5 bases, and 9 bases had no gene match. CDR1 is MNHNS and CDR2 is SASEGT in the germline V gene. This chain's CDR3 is CASSRAGGPDEQYF. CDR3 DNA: TGTGCCAGCAGTAGGGCGGGAGGGCCAGATGAGCAGTACTTC.

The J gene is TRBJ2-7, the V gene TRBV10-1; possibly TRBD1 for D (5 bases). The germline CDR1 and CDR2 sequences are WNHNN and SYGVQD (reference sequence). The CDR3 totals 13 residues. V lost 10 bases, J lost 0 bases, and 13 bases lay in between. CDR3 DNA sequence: TGCGCCACGCCGAACAGGAGCTCCTACGAGCAGTACTTC. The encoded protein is CATPNRSSYEQYF.

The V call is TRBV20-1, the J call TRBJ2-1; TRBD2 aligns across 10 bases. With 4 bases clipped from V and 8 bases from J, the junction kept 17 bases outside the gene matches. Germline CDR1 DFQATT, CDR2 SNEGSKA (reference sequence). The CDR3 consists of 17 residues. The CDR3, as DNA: TGCAGTGCTACCCTGGGGCTAGCGGGAGCTTTTGTCTATGAGCAGTTCTTC. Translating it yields CSATLGLAGAFVYEQFF.

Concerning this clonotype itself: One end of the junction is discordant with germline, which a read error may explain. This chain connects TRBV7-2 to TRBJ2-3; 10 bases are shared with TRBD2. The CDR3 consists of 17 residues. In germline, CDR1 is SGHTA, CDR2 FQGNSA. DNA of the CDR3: TGTGCCAGCAGCTTAGGGCTAGCGGGAGTTGGCACAGATATGCAGTATTTT. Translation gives CASSLGLAGVGTDMQYF.